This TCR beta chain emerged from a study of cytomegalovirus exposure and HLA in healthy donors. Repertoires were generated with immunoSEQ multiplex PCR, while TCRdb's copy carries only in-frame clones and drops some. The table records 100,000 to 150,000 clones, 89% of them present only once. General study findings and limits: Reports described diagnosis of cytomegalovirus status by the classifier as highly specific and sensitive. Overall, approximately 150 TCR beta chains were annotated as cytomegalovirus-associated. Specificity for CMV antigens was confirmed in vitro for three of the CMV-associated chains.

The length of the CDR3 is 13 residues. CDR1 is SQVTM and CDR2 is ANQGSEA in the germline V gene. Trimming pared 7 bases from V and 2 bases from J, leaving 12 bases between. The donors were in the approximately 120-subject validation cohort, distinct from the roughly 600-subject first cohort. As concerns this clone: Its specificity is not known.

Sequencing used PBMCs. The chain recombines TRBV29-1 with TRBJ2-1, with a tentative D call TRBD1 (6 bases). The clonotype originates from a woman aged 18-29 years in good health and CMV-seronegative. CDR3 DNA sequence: TGCAGCGGGGCAAACAGGGCCTACAATGAGCAGTTCTTC. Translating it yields CSGANRAYNEQFF.